These 3 T cell receptor beta chains were sequenced from one sample in a study of shared clonotypes between healthy human individuals. TCRdb's table, derived via immunoSEQ multiplex PCR, lists solely in-frame clones and lacks some. The top ten hold less than 0.15% of the sample, which has 2,100,000 or so clones, 90% to 97% seen once. The sample taken for sequencing was naive CD4+ T cells sorted from blood. Subset noted: CD45RA+ positively selected. These TCRs come from a young man in good health.

The chain links TRBV30 to TRBJ2-2, with D tentatively TRBD2 (8 bases). CDR3 length: 16 amino acids. Between the trimmed V and J ends, which lost 3 bases and 2 bases, there was a span of 16 bases. Germline CDR1 and CDR2: GTSNPN and SVGIG (reference sequence). CDR3 residues: CAWRFSGTVNTGELFF. CDR3 nucleotide sequence: TGTGCCTGGAGATTTAGCGGGACAGTTAACACCGGGGAGCTGTTTTTT.

Only one count was recorded for this clone. CDR3 DNA sequence: TGCGCCAGCCTGAGGGAGGATACGCAGTATTTT. This gives the protein CASLREDTQYF. This sequence joins TRBV10-2 and TRBJ2-3, with D maybe TRBD2 (5 bases). Germline-derived CDR1 and CDR2 are WSHSY and SAAADI. V lost 8 bases, J lost 6 bases, and 9 bases lay in between. This CDR3 contains 11 residues.

This rearrangement joins TRBV7-2 to TRBJ1-2; TRBD1 is a possible D gene (5 bases). CDR1 and CDR2 from the germline V gene are SGHTA and FQGNSA. The V end lost 2 bases, the J end lost 6 bases, and 13 bases lay between the germline ends. This CDR3 region has 14 residues. Here the CDR3 reads CASSLLPGIDGYTF. CDR3 DNA sequence: TGTGCCAGCAGCTTACTCCCAGGGATTGATGGCTACACCTTC. The full variable domain, in which reference TRBV7-2 and TRBJ1-2 provide the parts outside the CDR3, is GAGVSQSPSNKVTEKGKDVELRCDPISGHTALYWYRQSLGQGLEFLIYFQGNSAPDKSGLPSDRFSAERTGGSVSTLTIQRTQQEDSAVYLCASSLLPGIDGYTFGSGTRLTVV.